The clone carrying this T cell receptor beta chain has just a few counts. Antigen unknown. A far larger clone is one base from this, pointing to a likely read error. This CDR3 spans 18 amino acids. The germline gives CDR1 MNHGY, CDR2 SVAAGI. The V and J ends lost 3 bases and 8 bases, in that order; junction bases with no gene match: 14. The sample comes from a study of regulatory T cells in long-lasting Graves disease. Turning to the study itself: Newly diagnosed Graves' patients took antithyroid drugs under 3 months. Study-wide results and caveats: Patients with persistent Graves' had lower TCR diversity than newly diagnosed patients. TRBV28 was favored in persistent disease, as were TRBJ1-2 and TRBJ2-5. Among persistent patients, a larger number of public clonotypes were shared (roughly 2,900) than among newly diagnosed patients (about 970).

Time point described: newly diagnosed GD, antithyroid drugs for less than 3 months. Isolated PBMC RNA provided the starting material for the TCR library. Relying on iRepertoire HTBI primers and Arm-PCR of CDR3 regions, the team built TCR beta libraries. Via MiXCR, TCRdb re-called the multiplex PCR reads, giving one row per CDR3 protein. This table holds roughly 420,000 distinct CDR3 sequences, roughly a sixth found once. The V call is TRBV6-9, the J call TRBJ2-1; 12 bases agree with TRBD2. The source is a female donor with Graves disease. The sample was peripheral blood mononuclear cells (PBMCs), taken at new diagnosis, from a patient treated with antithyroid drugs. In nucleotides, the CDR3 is TGTGCCAGCAGTTACCGGGCGGCGGGACTAGCGGGCCCGGATGAGCAGTTCTTC. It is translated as CASSYRAAGLAGPDEQFF.